Below, 10 T cell receptor beta chains from the same sample are listed, as sequenced in a study of blood T cell repertoires in COVID-19. Profiled with immunoSEQ multiplex PCR; TCRdb holds only in-frame clones, not every one. The data show about 230,000 clones, approximately 88% seen once. Specimen: PBMCs or T cells enriched from blood (not recorded which). The receptors shown here come from a woman aged 40-49 years with acute COVID-19.

The V gene is TRBV19, the J gene TRBJ1-5, with TRBD1 matching 8 bases. V dropped 1 base and J dropped 2; count of bases not matched to a gene: 10. This CDR3 is 18 amino acids long. The germline V gene has CDR1 LNHDA and CDR2 SQIVND (reference sequence). The CDR3 coding sequence is TGTGCCAGTAGTATAGTACCGGACAGGGCGGCCGGCAATCAGCCCCAGCATTTT. It translates to CASSIVPDRAAGNQPQHF.

This chain connects TRBV10-3 to TRBJ1-3; D may be TRBD1 (6 bases). Between the trimmed V and J ends, which lost 10 bases and 1 base, there was a span of 8 bases. The CDR3 covers 12 residues. Germline CDR1 ENHRY, CDR2 SYGVKD. The DNA of the CDR3 is TGTGCCACACAGGGTTCTGGAAACACCATATATTTT. Protein sequence: CATQGSGNTIYF.

The chain links TRBV5-1 to TRBJ1-5, with 9 positions matching TRBD1. The CDR3 is 14 residues long. V was clipped by 4 bases and J by 4 bases; unmatched bases: 3. Germline CDR1 is SGHRS and CDR2 is YFSETQ. The CDR3 region is CASSAGQGNQPQHF. DNA of the CDR3: TGCGCCAGCAGCGCGGGACAGGGTAATCAGCCCCAGCATTTT. Supplemented by reference TRBV5-1 and TRBJ1-5, the full variable domain reads KAGVTQTPRYLIKTRGQQVTLSCSPISGHRSVSWYQQTPGQGLQFLFEYFSETQRNKGNFPGRFSGRQFSNSRSEMNVSTLELGDSALYLCASSAGQGNQPQHFGDGTRLSIL.

This chain uses TRBV30 with TRBJ1-2, with 9 bases identical to TRBD1. Looked up from germline, CDR1 is GTSNPN and CDR2 is SVGIG (reference sequence). The CDR3 consists of 15 residues. J lost 2 bases, V lost 0 bases, and 4 bases had no gene match. CDR3 region: CAWSVGDRVNYGYTF. CDR3 DNA sequence: TGTGCCTGGAGTGTGGGGGACAGGGTCAACTATGGCTACACCTTC. Filled out from reference TRBV30 and TRBJ1-2, the complete variable domain reads SQTIHQWPATLVQPVGSPLSLECTVEGTSNPNLYWYRQAAGRGLQLLFYSVGIGQISSEVPQNLSASRPQDRQFILSSKKLLLSDSGFYLCAWSVGDRVNYGYTFGSGTRLTVV.

The chain links TRBV24-1 to TRBJ1-5; TRBD1 matches 7 bases. V shed 4 bases, J shed 3 bases, and the junction held 5 bases outside the gene matches. The CDR3 covers 15 residues. The germline V gene encodes CDR1 KGHDR and CDR2 SFDVKD. CDR3 sequence reads: CATSDPTGSNQPQHF. CDR3 sequence (DNA): TGTGCCACCAGTGACCCGACAGGGTCCAATCAGCCCCAGCATTTT.

The chain uses TRBV9 and TRBJ1-1; D might be TRBD1 (5 bases). V gave up 4 bases and J gave up 1 base, with 8 bases separating them. In germline, CDR1 is SGDLS, CDR2 YYNGEE. This CDR3 has 13 amino acids. In DNA form, the CDR3 reads TGTGCCAGCAGCCGACAGAGGAACACTGAAGCTTTCTTT. This encodes CASSRQRNTEAFF.

This sequence joins TRBV7-9 and TRBJ2-7, with TRBD2 matching 11 bases. The CDR3 spans 13 residues. Trimming took 3 bases from V and 11 from J; bases not matched to a gene: 6. Germline V gives CDR1 SEHNR, CDR2 FQNEAQ (reference sequence). The CDR3 protein is CASSFTSGSEKYV. The CDR3 DNA sequence: TGTGCCAGCAGCTTCACTAGCGGGAGTGAGAAGTACGTC.

The rearrangement links TRBV4-1 to TRBJ2-5; D is possibly TRBD1 (6 bases). Trimming cost V 0 bases and J 5 bases, with 10 bases left between them. Looked up from germline, CDR1 is MGHRA and CDR2 is YSYEKL. This CDR3 is 14 amino acids long. The CDR3 spells CASSQDRGWETQYF. CDR3 bases: TGCGCCAGCAGCCAAGACAGGGGATGGGAGACCCAGTACTTC.

The chain joins TRBV2 to TRBJ2-3; 9 nucleotides line up with TRBD1. This CDR3 spans 15 amino acids. V trimming: 8 bases; J trimming: 0 bases; junction bases outside the gene matches: 6. CDR1 and CDR2 from the germline V gene are SNHLY and FYNNEI. CDR3 region: CASLRQGVSTDTQYF. As DNA, the CDR3 is TGTGCCAGCCTGCGACAGGGGGTTAGCACAGATACGCAGTATTTT.

The rearrangement links TRBV9 to TRBJ2-2; 10 bases are a match to TRBD2. Trimming removed 2 bases from V and 0 bases from J; junction bases left unmatched: 1. The germline gives CDR1 SGDLS, CDR2 YYNGEE. This CDR3 is 16 amino acids long. The CDR3 DNA reads TGTGCCAGCAGCGTGGGACTAGCGTCGAACACCGGGGAGCTGTTTTTT. It yields the protein CASSVGLASNTGELFF. Based on the CDR3 plus reference TRBV9 and TRBJ2-2, the full variable domain is DSGVTQTPKHLITATGQRVTLRCSPRSGDLSVYWYQQSLDQGLQFLIQYYNGEERAKGNILERFSAQQFPDLHSELNLSSLELGDSALYFCASSVGLASNTGELFFGEGSRLTVL.